These 9 T cell receptor beta chains were all obtained from the same sample, sequenced in a study of blood T cell repertoires in COVID-19. The table came from immunoSEQ multiplex PCR; TCRdb's copy has only in-frame clones and leaves some out. The table shows fewer than 180,000 clones, with 75% to 90% occurring only once. The sample was peripheral blood. The receptors shown here come from a man between 65 and 85 years old with acute or convalescent COVID-19.

The chain has TRBV27 and TRBJ2-7, with D uncertain. Trimming stripped 4 bases from V and 2 bases from J, with 9 bases between. The CDR3 has 13 residues. Per the germline V gene, CDR1 is MNHEY and CDR2 is SMNVEV (reference sequence). CDR3 DNA: TGTGCCAGCAGTTCCCTAATCGCCTACGAGCAGTACTTC. This gives the protein CASSSLIAYEQYF.

The V and J genes are TRBV2 and TRBJ1-5; 8 bases are shared with TRBD1. The V segment lost 5 bases and the J segment 4 bases; nucleotides outside the gene matches: 7. The CDR3 is made up of 15 amino acids. The germline V gene has CDR1 SNHLY and CDR2 FYNNEI. In DNA form, the CDR3 reads TGTGCCAGCAGTTCGAATCAGGGGGCTAATCAGCCCCAGCATTTT. Translated, it gives CASSSNQGANQPQHF.

This chain uses TRBV6-5 with TRBJ2-7; 10 bases fit TRBD1. The CDR3 is 13 amino acids. V dropped 6 bases and J dropped 3; count of bases not matched to a gene: 2. From germline, CDR1 is MNHEY and CDR2 SVGAGI. The CDR3 here is CASRGTGVYEQYF. The CDR3 DNA reads as TGTGCCAGCAGAGGGACAGGGGTCTACGAGCAGTACTTC.

The CDR3 region has the DNA TGTGCCAGCAGTGAGCGGGAGGGCCGGATGGAGCAGTACTTC. Translated, it gives CASSEREGRMEQYF. The gene calls are TRBV28 and TRBJ2-7; 10 bases are a match to TRBD2. The CDR3 contains 14 residues. Germline CDR1 and CDR2: MDHEN and SYDVKM. V lost 5 bases to trimming and J lost 7 bases; unmatched junction nucleotides: 8.

The CDR3 sequence: CASSSSGGSTDTQYF. The CDR3 bases are TGCGCCAGCAGCTCGAGCGGGGGGAGCACAGATACGCAGTATTTT. The rearrangement links TRBV5-1 to TRBJ2-3, with TRBD2 identical over 9 bases. This CDR3 is 15 amino acids long. J lost 0 bases, V lost 3 bases, and 2 bases had no gene match. The germline V gene has CDR1 SGHRS and CDR2 YFSETQ. The full variable domain, rest sourced from reference TRBV5-1 and TRBJ2-3, is KAGVTQTPRYLIKTRGQQVTLSCSPISGHRSVSWYQQTPGQGLQFLFEYFSETQRNKGNFPGRFSGRQFSNSRSEMNVSTLELGDSALYLCASSSSGGSTDTQYFGPGTRLTVL.

This clone was recorded only once. The chain combines TRBV2 with TRBJ2-7; D is unclear. V lost 2 bases and J lost 9, with 20 bases in between. The CDR3 is made up of 15 amino acids. Germline V gives CDR1 SNHLY, CDR2 FYNNEI. The CDR3 loop reads CASSELVSVGASQYF. As DNA, the CDR3 is TGTGCCAGCAGTGAACTAGTCAGTGTGGGTGCGTCGCAGTACTTC. Combining the CDR3 with reference TRBV2 and TRBJ2-7 gives the whole variable domain EPEVTQTPSHQVTQMGQEVILRCVPISNHLYFYWYRQILGQKVEFLVSFYNNEISEKSEIFDDQFSVERPDGSNFTLKIRSTKLEDSAMYFCASSELVSVGASQYFGPGTRLTVT.

The rearrangement links TRBV2 to TRBJ1-4; perhaps TRBD1 as D (6 bases). V was trimmed by 5 bases and J by 7 bases, leaving 14 bases between them. The germline gives CDR1 SNHLY, CDR2 FYNNEI. CDR3 length: 14 residues. Here the CDR3 reads CASSSRGGGEKLFF. CDR3 in DNA: TGTGCCAGCAGTAGCAGGGGAGGGGGTGAAAAACTGTTTTTT. Based on the CDR3 plus reference TRBV2 and TRBJ1-4, the full variable domain is EPEVTQTPSHQVTQMGQEVILRCVPISNHLYFYWYRQILGQKVEFLVSFYNNEISEKSEIFDDQFSVERPDGSNFTLKIRSTKLEDSAMYFCASSSRGGGEKLFFGSGTQLSVL.

V and J are TRBV27 and TRBJ1-2; D unresolved. The CDR3 is 15 residues long. The V gene lost 5 bases and the J gene lost 0 bases, with 13 bases spanning the gap. Germline V lookup: CDR1 MNHEY, CDR2 SMNVEV (reference sequence). CDR3 sequence: CASSLKEGPNYGYTF. The CDR3 nucleotides read TGTGCCAGCAGTCTAAAGGAGGGCCCTAACTATGGCTACACCTTC.

On this clone itself: An end of the junction differs from the germline gene, which may be a read error. The chain links TRBV7-7 to TRBJ2-5, with TRBD2 as a possible D gene (5 bases). The CDR3 has 14 residues. Per germline, CDR1 SSHAT and CDR2 FNYEAQ (reference sequence). DNA of the CDR3: TGTGCTAGCAGCTTAGCCAGCGCGGGAGAGACCCAGTACTTC. It codes for CASSLASAGETQYF.